This section outlines one T cell receptor (beta chain) sequence together with its context. Its antigen specificity is not known. It has no much larger one-base neighbor in the sample; base qualities were not kept. TCRbeta CDR3 regions were sequenced with the immunoSEQ Assay. After extraction, genomic DNA underwent amplification by bias-controlled multiplex PCR, followed by high-throughput sequencing. In the source study's methods: To quantify the absolute abundance of every unique TCRbeta CDR3 region, sequences were collapsed and filtered. Usable DNA was measured by amplifying reference genes present in all nucleated cells, and TCRbeta template counts were normalized to that usable DNA to estimate T cell fraction. Repertoire TCRs were annotated as SARS-CoV-2-specific when V gene, CDR3 amino acid sequence and J gene were exactly matched to a known reactive TCR set. The reference SARS-CoV-2 TCR set came from MIRA and was filtered for enrichment in COVID-19-positive ImmuneCODE repertoires, removing public or cross-reactive TCRs. Drawing on the MIRA antigens, annotated TCRs were analysed further at the level of specific ORF or position within ORF. Breadth was defined as the number of annotated unique rearrangements divided by the total number of unique productive rearrangements, and depth was defined as the summed frequency of the annotated unique rearrangements. Two-sided Wilcoxon rank-sum tests were applied when comparing TCR breadth between groups. Here the immuneACCESS table is served through TCRdb, limited to in-frame sequences with V and J called. Missing clones are a known gap in these copies; in checked studies unresolved V genes cover under half, and the rest lacks a known reason. From that table come the V and J calls and clone size; the DNA was used to work out D and trimming. The sample includes roughly 510,000 clones, with approximately 88% observed a single time. 10% to 15% of the sample rests with the top ten.

The treatment or condition label, as the study defines it: around 19 received Ad26.COV2.S at low or high dose, single or two shots; several received placebo; per-sample allocation not given. For vaccine and placebo recipients, repertoires were sequenced using samples collected on day 63 after the first injection. Between 29 July and 7 August 2020, Cohort 1b enrolled around 24 adults aged 18-55 years at one site in Boston, USA. Ad26.COV2.S was a replication-incompetent adenovirus type 26 vector expressing a prefusion-stabilized SARS-CoV-2 spike protein from the original Wuhan strain. This sample is drawn from a study of Ad26.COV2.S vaccination and SARS-CoV-2 variants (dated by TCRdb to the early 2020s). At the level of the whole study: Donors in the vaccine arm were drawn from COV1001, a phase I-IIa trial of Ad26.COV2.S in healthy adults that was multicentre, randomized, double-blind and placebo-controlled. Ad26.COV2.S was given intramuscularly at 5x10^10 or 1x10^11 viral particles, as a single shot or as two shots 56 days apart. Investigators did not know the trial group allocation while performing experiments and assessing outcomes. The TCR-sequenced set comprised approximately 32 samples: about 19 Ad26.COV2.S vaccine recipients, 5 placebo recipients and 8 SARS-CoV-2 convalescent individuals. TCRbeta repertoire sequencing was used to assess the specificity and breadth of SARS-CoV-2-reactive T cell receptors after Ad26.COV2.S vaccination. Trial participants were randomized into five groups of five: low-dose or high-dose Ad26.COV2.S given once or twice, or placebo on both occasions. The paper as a whole reports these results and caveats: Vaccine and placebo recipients had comparable non-spike TCR breadth, which fits with the vaccine containing only spike. It was noted by the authors that total T cell responses may have been underestimated by the TCR breadth and depth analyses. The study was not powered to compare responses between vaccine doses or regimens. Ad26.COV2.S recipients had higher spike-specific TCR breadth than placebo recipients (P = 0.0014). Substantial breadth of spike-specific CD8+ and CD4+ T cell responses was reported after vaccination.

This sample comprised peripheral blood, obtained in a trial of Ad26.COV2.S vaccine versus placebo. This TCR was sampled from a person aged 18-60 years who received the Ad26.COV2.S COVID-19 vaccine or a placebo.

For the CDR3, the sequence is CASRLRMGYENIQYF. The DNA reads TGTGCCAGCAGACTGAGAATGGGTTACGAAAACATTCAGTACTTC. In this chain, TRBV28 is recombined with TRBJ2-4; no D segment can be confidently identified. V is clipped by 6 bases and J by 5 bases, and the sequence between their germline boundaries is 17 bases long. The germline V gene specifies MDHEN as CDR1 and SYDVKM as CDR2. The CDR3 starts with the cysteine, ends with the phenylalanine, and has 15 residues. Only the CDR3 DNA is retained, 45 bases long and in frame from the first base.